The 12 T cell receptor beta chains given below trace back to one sample, sequenced in a study of T cells in Graves' hyperthyroidism and ophthalmopathy. The TCR beta CDR3 regions underwent amplification using RNA transcripts as the source. In the first-round RT-PCR of the TCR CDR3, the HTBI primer set was used. TCRdb independently ran MiXCR on the multiplex PCR reads; one entry per CDR3 protein. This sample has about 620,000 distinct CDR3 sequences, with 15% to 20% found just once. Sequenced sample: blood. All receptors derive from a woman aged 30 to 39 with Graves' hyperthyroidism.

This clonotype has a count of ten or more. The chain employs TRBV7-9 and TRBJ2-5; D gene uncertain. The ends were cut back, 5 bases at V and 3 bases at J, with 10 bases in the middle. Per germline, CDR1 SEHNR and CDR2 FQNEAQ (reference sequence). There are 13 residues in the CDR3. The CDR3 nucleotides are TGTGCCAGCAGCCCCCCAGTAAAAGAGACCCAGTACTTC. It yields the protein CASSPPVKETQYF.

This clonotype was recorded a few times. The V call is TRBV30, the J call TRBJ2-7; TRBD1 or TRBD2 may be the D gene (6 bases each). This CDR3 has 14 amino acids. V lost 4 bases and J 4 bases, leaving 17 bases between the germline ends. Germline V gene lookup returns CDR1 GTSNPN and CDR2 SVGIG (reference sequence). The CDR3 DNA is TGTGCCTGGACCCACGGGGGCGCGATATACGAGCAGTACTTC. Translation gives CAWTHGGAIYEQYF.

This clonotype was picked up many times. The J gene is TRBJ1-1, the V gene TRBV3-1; D remains ambiguous. Germline values: CDR1 LGHDT, CDR2 YNNKEL (reference sequence). V dropped 2 bases and J dropped 3 bases, with 13 bases sitting between them. The CDR3 loop spans 15 amino acids. The CDR3 loop is CASSQLPTRHTEAFF. The CDR3 nucleotides are TGTGCCAGCAGCCAACTCCCTACCCGACACACTGAAGCTTTCTTT.

This clonotype was seen at least ten times. The CDR3 DNA follows: TGTGCCAGCTCACTTAGGGGACCTAGCGGATCCTACGAGCAGTACTTC. Its protein product is CASSLRGPSGSYEQYF. The chain links TRBV18 to TRBJ2-7; 7 bases match TRBD2. V was pared by 4 bases and J by 1 base, with 10 bases of the junction left unmatched. The CDR3 totals 16 residues. Germline values: CDR1 KGHSH, CDR2 LQKENI.

This clonotype appeared a few times. The chain links TRBV29-1 to TRBJ1-3, with D possibly TRBD1 on 6 matching bases. The CDR3 spans 12 residues. V lost 4 bases to trimming and J lost 4 bases, with 8 bases between them. Per germline, CDR1 SQVTM and CDR2 ANQGSEA. The chain's CDR3 is CSVGTVGNTIYF. Written as DNA, the CDR3 is TGCAGCGTTGGGACAGTAGGAAACACCATATATTTT.

This clonotype was recorded at least ten times. The chain is built from TRBV12-3 or TRBV12-4 and TRBJ2-1, with a weak D call TRBD1 (6 bases). V was clipped by 5 bases and J by 8 bases, with 25 bases between them. The CDR3 is 17 amino acids. This CDR3 reads CASSRRRTEGLHYEQFF. DNA of the CDR3: TGTGCCAGCAGTCGGCGGCGGACAGAGGGGTTACACTATGAGCAGTTCTTC.

This clonotype showed up just a few times. V usage is TRBV28 and J usage is TRBJ1-5, with TRBD1 identical over 8 bases. The CDR3 is made up of 17 amino acids. Trimming took 9 bases from V and 0 from J; bases not matched to a gene: 13. Germline V CDR1 and CDR2: MDHEN, SYDVKM. CDR3 in amino acids: CASTTGTGFYSNQPQHF. For the CDR3, the DNA is TGTGCCAGTACAACCGGGACAGGATTTTATAGCAATCAGCCCCAGCATTTT.

This clonotype has a count of ten or more. The chain combines TRBV6-2 or TRBV6-3 with TRBJ1-5, with D unclear. This CDR3 has 12 amino acids. Germline V gene data show CDR1 as MNHEY and CDR2 as SVGEGT. V was cut by 0 bases and J by 6 bases, with 3 bases left in between. The DNA for the CDR3 is TGTGCCAGCAGTTACTCCTCTCAGCCCCAGCATTTT. Translated: CASSYSSQPQHF.

In this sample, this clonotype turned up once. The V call is TRBV9, the J call TRBJ2-7, with TRBD2 matching 8 bases. The CDR3 extends over 13 amino acids. The germline V gene has CDR1 SGDLS and CDR2 YYNGEE. V lost 7 bases and J lost 4; bases outside the gene matches: 7. CDR3 sequence (DNA): TGTGCCAGCTCCCAGGCTAGCGGGTACGAGCAGTACTTC. Translation gives CASSQASGYEQYF.

This clonotype was observed at least ten times. The CDR3: CASTSPGGQQFF. In DNA form, the CDR3 reads TGTGCCAGCACCTCCCCGGGCGGGCAGCAGTTCTTC. This chain connects TRBV27 to TRBJ2-1; the D gene is possibly TRBD2 (5 bases). The germline V gene has CDR1 MNHEY and CDR2 SMNVEV (reference sequence). V was clipped by 7 bases and J by 11 bases, with 15 bases between them. The CDR3 sequence is 12 residues long.

V usage is TRBV6-1 and J usage is TRBJ2-1; no firm D call. Germline V gene lookup returns CDR1 MNHNS and CDR2 SASEGT. The CDR3 runs 13 residues. V was clipped by 2 bases and J by 7 bases, with 9 bases between them. The CDR3 nucleotides are TGTGCCAGCAGTGAACTGGTAATGAATGAGCAGTTCTTC. It encodes CASSELVMNEQFF.

The rearrangement joins TRBV19 to TRBJ2-5; no reliable D call. There are 13 residues in the CDR3. V was cut by 6 bases and J by 3 bases, with 11 bases left in between. CDR1 is LNHDA and CDR2 is SQIVND in the germline V gene (reference sequence). The CDR3 protein is CASSTKMEETQYF. The DNA for the CDR3 is TGTGCCAGTAGCACTAAAATGGAAGAGACCCAGTACTTC.